This passage covers 23 T cell receptor beta chains from one sample sequenced in a study of monozygotic twins with inflammatory bowel disease. TCRdb re-called the 5' RACE reads and shows each CDR3 protein once, DNA omitted. This sample's table has about 160,000 distinct CDR3 sequences. What was sequenced was blood. The source is a human donor with ulcerative colitis or Crohn's disease, or a healthy co-twin of an affected twin (not recorded which).

The genes are TRBV29-1 and TRBJ2-7; TCRdb proposes TRBD2, but this gene call is untestable without DNA. Germline V lookup: CDR1 SQVTM, CDR2 ANQGSEA. The CDR3 extends over 14 amino acids. CDR3 residues: CSVGEAVPGYEQYF.

The chain has TRBV20-1 and TRBJ2-1; the TRBD1 assignment by TCRdb is unverifiable without DNA. CDR3 length equals 15 residues. Germline V CDR1 and CDR2: DFQATT, SNEGSKA (reference sequence). The CDR3 sequence is CSARTGTGTHNEQFF.

J is TRBJ2-2 and V is TRBV14; the TCRdb D gene call, TRBD1, has no DNA to confirm it. CDR1 is SGHDN, CDR2 FVKESK, per germline. The CDR3 extends over 17 amino acids. CDR3 sequence reads: CASSPAAWRDNTGELFF.

This chain connects TRBV7-2 to TRBJ2-3; checking the TCRdb D call of TRBD2 is not possible without DNA. The germline V gene has CDR1 SGHTA and CDR2 FQGNSA. The CDR3 contains 16 residues. This chain's CDR3 is CASSSQHGSRSDTQYF.

CDR3 amino acids: CASSLLAGGSNEQFF. This chain links TRBV28 with TRBJ2-1; checking the TCRdb D call of TRBD2 is not possible without DNA. The CDR3 has 15 residues. Germline loops: CDR1 MDHEN, CDR2 SYDVKM.

The chain combines TRBV9 with TRBJ1-3. Germline assignment: CDR1 SGDLS and CDR2 YYNGEE. There are 17 residues in the CDR3. CDR3 in amino acids: CASSSGRMDRRWDTIYF.

The chain uses TRBV12-3 or TRBV12-4 and TRBJ2-7; TCRdb's assignment of TRBD2 cannot be checked, as there is no DNA. The CDR3 length is 16 residues. CDR3 in amino acids: CASSPWGAGGTYEQYF.

The rearrangement uses TRBV18 and TRBJ2-3; TCRdb's D call, TRBD2, is unchecked because there is no DNA. CDR1 is KGHSH, CDR2 LQKENI, per germline. The CDR3 contains 15 residues. CDR3 amino acids: CASSSGLTLTDTQYF. The full variable domain, in which reference TRBV18 and TRBJ2-3 provide the parts outside the CDR3, is NAGVMQNPRHLVRRRGQEARLRCSPMKGHSHVYWYRQLPEEGLKFMVYLQKENIIDESGMPKERFSAEFPKEGPSILRIQQVVRGDSAAYFCASSSGLTLTDTQYFGPGTRLTVL.

The J gene is TRBJ2-5, the V gene TRBV18; there is no DNA to check the TCRdb D call of TRBD1. Germline CDR1 KGHSH, CDR2 LQKENI. The CDR3 loop spans 15 amino acids. CDR3 loop: CASSPPPGNQETQYF.

This chain connects TRBV20-1 to TRBJ1-2; TCRdb calls TRBD1, which cannot be checked without DNA. The CDR3 consists of 12 residues. Germline CDR1 is DFQATT and CDR2 is SNEGSKA (reference sequence). The CDR3 protein is CSASPTGYGYTF.

This rearrangement joins TRBV28 to TRBJ2-7; TCRdb lists TRBD2, though no DNA is available to test this call. This CDR3 comprises 13 residues. Germline V CDR1 and CDR2: MDHEN, SYDVKM. The CDR3 sequence: CASSLLAGREQYF.

The chain has TRBV20-1 and TRBJ2-2. CDR3 length equals 14 residues. Germline V gene sequence: CDR1 DFQATT, CDR2 SNEGSKA (reference sequence). This CDR3 is CSASLAKGAGELFF.

The chain combines TRBV5-7 with TRBJ2-1; the TCRdb D gene call, TRBD1, has no DNA to confirm it. TRBV5-7 belongs to the ORF category, with a function that is uncertain. The length of the CDR3 is 15 residues. CDR3 amino acids: CASRKRGWAYNEQFF.

The chain joins TRBV4-2 to TRBJ1-1. The CDR3 spans 15 residues. Germline lookup yields CDR1 LGHNA and CDR2 YNFKEQ. Here the CDR3 reads CASSPNGREGTEAFF.

The J gene is TRBJ2-1, the V gene TRBV5-6; TCRdb calls TRBD1, which cannot be checked without DNA. Germline values: CDR1 SGHDT, CDR2 YYEEEE. The CDR3 spans 14 residues. The chain's CDR3 is CASSSVGGLGEQFF.

J is TRBJ1-1 and V is TRBV6-5; absent DNA, TCRdb's TRBD1 call cannot be checked. Germline V gives CDR1 MNHEY, CDR2 SVGAGI. The CDR3 covers 13 residues. CDR3 protein: CASSSSTGTEAFF.

The chain combines TRBV5-4 with TRBJ2-1; checking the TCRdb D call of TRBD2 is not possible without DNA. Germline V CDR1 and CDR2: SGHNT, YYREEE (reference sequence). CDR3 length equals 14 residues. CDR3 sequence reads: CASSPDSTSGRGFF.

The gene calls are TRBV20-1 and TRBJ1-5. Germline lookup yields CDR1 DFQATT and CDR2 SNEGSKA (reference sequence). CDR3 length: 13 amino acids. This CDR3 is CSARDQGGQPQHF.

V usage is TRBV21-1 and J usage is TRBJ2-1. TRBV21-1 is a pseudogene segment. This CDR3 is 12 amino acids long. The CDR3 loop reads CASSRGTNEQFF.

The chain is built from TRBV19 and TRBJ1-5; TCRdb's D gene call, TRBD1, goes unchecked for lack of DNA. Germline CDR1 reads LNHDA; CDR2 reads SQIVND (reference sequence). The CDR3 loop spans 15 amino acids. The CDR3 loop is CASSYRDRENQPQHF.

The chain recombines TRBV27 with TRBJ2-7. The V gene's germline CDR1 is MNHEY and CDR2 SMNVEV (reference sequence). The CDR3 is 13 residues long. This CDR3 is CASRFGSWSEQYF.

The chain has TRBV4-3 and TRBJ1-2; as DNA is missing, the TRBD1 call by TCRdb cannot be tested. The germline V gene has CDR1 LGHNA and CDR2 YSLEER. This CDR3 has 15 amino acids. The CDR3 here is CASSQGGGGNYGYTF.

The genes are TRBV5-6 and TRBJ2-5. The V gene's germline CDR1 is SGHDT and CDR2 YYEEEE. This CDR3 is built from 15 residues. The CDR3 here is CASSFALSAQETQYF.